This T cell receptor (beta chain) was sequenced in a study of T cells after yellow fever vaccination. Conversion of TCR transcripts into cDNA relied on 5'RACE template switching, which added a universal primer site and UMIs. TCRdb used MiXCR to reprocess the 5' RACE reads, holding one entry per CDR3 protein. Here the sample spans 50,000 to 75,000 distinct CDR3 sequences, roughly 6.9% being singletons. This clonotype came up many times. No antigen is known for it. General observations from the study: Although most clonotypes did not, a small share appeared in both CD4 and CD8 compartments. Abundant bulk-population clonotypes could contaminate the FACS-sorted repertoires.

V was cut by 1 base and J by 12 bases, with 13 bases left in between. CDR1 SEHNR and CDR2 FQNEAQ come from the germline V gene (reference sequence). This CDR3 has 12 residues. Material: CD8+ T cells sorted from PBMCs, obtained on the day of the first yellow fever vaccination. This chain joins TRBV7-9 and TRBJ2-7; D is undetermined. This clonotype was obtained from a man younger than 30 who received the YFV17D yellow fever vaccine. CDR3 sequence (DNA): TGTGCCAGCAGCTTAGACCGTGGGGTTGGGTACGTC. Amino acids: CASSLDRGVGYV.